The 21 T cell receptor beta chains below come from one sample, sequenced in a study of post-analysis software for immune sequencing data. Whole-study results and caveats: Roughly five TRBV segments were significantly more frequent in patients than in controls. TRBV5-6, TRBV5-1 and TRBV20-1 were among these segments.

No antigen has been assigned to these receptors. Incorporated into the TCR beta cDNA libraries were unique molecular identifiers, which served to reduce PCR and sequencing biases. TCRdb reprocessed the PCR reads via MiXCR and lists one record per CDR3 protein. Here the sample spans fewer than 550,000 distinct CDR3 sequences, 34% being singletons. The sequenced material came from blood. Receptors originate from a girl younger than 18 with multiple sclerosis.

This chain connects TRBV6-6 to TRBJ2-7; either TRBD1 or TRBD2 may supply D (5 bases each). Germline V gene data show CDR1 as MNHNY and CDR2 as SVGAGI (reference sequence). This CDR3 is 13 amino acids long. Trimming pared 5 bases from V and 2 bases from J, leaving 10 bases between. The CDR3 reads CASSVGGTYEQYF. The DNA of the CDR3 is TGTGCCAGCAGTGTTGGGGGAACCTACGAGCAGTACTTC.

The chain employs TRBV9 and TRBJ1-2, with TRBD1 matching 7 bases. The CDR3 runs 17 residues. Germline CDR1 and CDR2: SGDLS and YYNGEE. With V trimmed by 0 bases and J by 3 bases, 11 bases remained unmatched. In DNA form, the CDR3 reads TGTGCCAGCAGCGTAGTATCATCGGGGGACAGCTACTATGGCTACACCTTC. Translated, it gives CASSVVSSGDSYYGYTF. Based on the CDR3 plus reference TRBV9 and TRBJ1-2, the full variable domain is DSGVTQTPKHLITATGQRVTLRCSPRSGDLSVYWYQQSLDQGLQFLIQYYNGEERAKGNILERFSAQQFPDLHSELNLSSLELGDSALYFCASSVVSSGDSYYGYTFGSGTRLTVV.

This clonotype was seen a few times. The chain employs TRBV9 and TRBJ1-2, with TRBD1 as a possible D gene (6 bases). Germline assignment: CDR1 SGDLS and CDR2 YYNGEE. Trimming shortened V by 3 bases and J by 5 bases, and 14 bases separated the two germline ends. The CDR3 consists of 14 residues. Here the CDR3 reads CASSALGGGYGYTF. The CDR3 nucleotides read TGTGCCAGCAGCGCCCTGGGGGGCGGGTATGGCTACACCTTC.

The chain uses TRBV20-1 and TRBJ1-5; 11 bases fit TRBD1. The V gene end was trimmed by 6 bases and the J gene end by 2 bases; junction bases not matched to a gene: 3. The CDR3 is made up of 14 amino acids. Germline CDR1 and CDR2: DFQATT and SNEGSKA (reference sequence). CDR3 nucleotides: TGCAGTGCCCAGGGACAGGGGGGCAATCAGCCCCAGCATTTT. Translation: CSAQGQGGNQPQHF.

Regarding this clonotype: This is likely a read error, given that the CDR3 carries no conserved phenylalanine or tryptophan at its end. The rearrangement links TRBV11-2 to TRBJ1-1; D gene uncertain. The CDR3 runs to 15 residues. The V end lost 4 bases, the J end lost 1 base, and 13 bases lay between the germline ends. Per the germline V gene, CDR1 is SGHAT and CDR2 is FQNNGV. The CDR3 region is CASSYRAQENTEAFY. The CDR3 DNA is TGTGCCAGCAGCTACCGGGCCCAGGAGAACACTGAAGCTTTCTAT.

Here the CDR3 reads CASSQVRLQETQYF. CDR3 in DNA: TGTGCCAGCAGCCAAGTCCGGCTACAAGAGACCCAGTACTTC. J is TRBJ2-5 and V is TRBV4-2; D not resolved. V was trimmed by 1 base and J by 2 bases, leaving 8 bases between them. The CDR3 is 14 residues long. Germline CDR1 LGHNA, CDR2 YNFKEQ.

This clonotype was recorded a few times. The chain combines TRBV20-1 with TRBJ2-3; 7 bases fit TRBD2. The germline V gene has CDR1 DFQATT and CDR2 SNEGSKA (reference sequence). The V gene end was trimmed by 3 bases and the J gene end by 0 bases; junction bases not matched to a gene: 12. CDR3 length equals 17 residues. CDR3 sequence: CSARSGGWGFSTDTQYF. In DNA form, the CDR3 reads TGCAGTGCTAGGTCGGGGGGATGGGGGTTTAGCACAGATACGCAGTATTTT.

The chain is built from TRBV7-6 and TRBJ1-1; D uncertain. V lost 6 bases to trimming and J lost 6 bases, with 14 bases between them. The germline CDR1 and CDR2 sequences are SGHVS and FNYEAQ. This CDR3 comprises 13 residues. CDR3 nucleotides: TGTGCCAGCAGTCATGACCCGGAGTCTGAAGCTTTCTTT. It specifies CASSHDPESEAFF.

This clonotype turned up a few times. The chain employs TRBV5-1 and TRBJ2-1, with no clear D. The CDR3 spans 13 residues. Germline V gene sequence: CDR1 SGHRS, CDR2 YFSETQ. Trimming cost V 5 bases and J 3 bases, with 9 bases left between them. CDR3 sequence: CASRLGLYNEQFF. The CDR3 coding sequence is TGCGCCAGCAGACTCGGCCTCTACAATGAGCAGTTCTTC.

The V call is TRBV7-8, the J call TRBJ1-3, with 11 bases lining up with TRBD1. CDR1 is SGHVS, CDR2 FQNEAQ, per germline. This CDR3 is 17 amino acids long. V dropped 5 bases and J dropped 2; count of bases not matched to a gene: 8. Written as DNA, the CDR3 is TGTGCCAGCAGCCCTAGGGTGGGACAGGGGGCTGGAAACACCATATATTTT. It is translated as CASSPRVGQGAGNTIYF.

CDR3 nucleotides: TGTGCCAGCAGCTTGGGATTCTACGGGGATTCCTACGAGCAGTACTTC. It codes for CASSLGFYGDSYEQYF. The rearrangement links TRBV5-6 to TRBJ2-7, with D possibly being TRBD2 (5 bases). V dropped 0 bases and J dropped 1 base, with 14 bases sitting between them. The CDR3 is 16 amino acids. The germline gives CDR1 SGHDT, CDR2 YYEEEE.

The chain recombines TRBV4-2 with TRBJ2-1, with TRBD2 identical over 11 bases. Unmatched junction bases numbered 12, after V lost 0 bases and J lost 8 bases. Germline CDR1 and CDR2: LGHNA and YNFKEQ. The CDR3 has 18 amino acids. The CDR3 nucleotides are TGTGCCAGCAGCCAAGATCACCCTAGCGGGGGGTTAAGGGATGAGCAGTTCTTC. The encoded protein is CASSQDHPSGGLRDEQFF.

The chain has TRBV20-1 and TRBJ2-7; 8 positions agree with TRBD2. The CDR3 contains 13 residues. V trimming: 6 bases; J trimming: 5 bases; junction bases outside the gene matches: 9. CDR1 and CDR2 from the germline V gene are DFQATT and SNEGSKA (reference sequence). The CDR3 sequence: CSAFRGGFHEQYF. The CDR3 DNA reads TGCAGTGCCTTCCGGGGGGGCTTCCACGAGCAGTACTTC.

There are a few counts of this clonotype. V usage is TRBV3-1 and J usage is TRBJ1-6; unclear D gene. Germline lookup yields CDR1 LGHDT and CDR2 YNNKEL (reference sequence). V lost 3 bases and J 9 bases, leaving 9 bases between the germline ends. CDR3 length: 13 residues. As DNA, the CDR3 is TGTGCCAGCAGCCAGGGAACCCCTTCACCCCTCCACTTT. Amino acid sequence: CASSQGTPSPLHF. The variable domain in full, completed from reference TRBV3-1 and TRBJ1-6, reads DTAVSQTPKYLVTQMGNDKSIKCEQNLGHDTMYWYKQDSKKFLKIMFSYNNKELIINETVPNRFSPKSPDKAHLNLHINSLELGDSAVYFCASSQGTPSPLHFGNGTRLTVT.

The table lists this clonotype with a few counts. The rearrangement uses TRBV5-5 and TRBJ2-5; 9 positions match TRBD1. Germline V gives CDR1 SGHKS, CDR2 YYEKEE (reference sequence). The CDR3 has 17 amino acids. V lost 3 bases and J lost 0; bases outside the gene matches: 9. CDR3 sequence reads: CASSYLPGQGYQETQYF. Here the CDR3 DNA reads TGTGCCAGCAGCTACCTCCCGGGACAGGGATACCAAGAGACCCAGTACTTC. The complete variable domain, with remaining parts taken from reference TRBV5-5 and TRBJ2-5, reads DAGVTQSPTHLIKTRGQQVTLRCSPISGHKSVSWYQQVLGQGPQFIFQYYEKEERGRGNFPDRFSARQFPNYSSELNVNALLLGDSALYLCASSYLPGQGYQETQYFGPGTRLLVL.

The chain employs TRBV4-1 and TRBJ1-2; D remains ambiguous. The V end lost 0 bases, the J end lost 8 bases, and 10 bases lay between the germline ends. The germline CDR1 and CDR2 sequences are MGHRA and YSYEKL. The CDR3 length is 13 residues. CDR3 residues: CASSQDEQRGYTF. As DNA, the CDR3 is TGCGCCAGCAGCCAAGATGAGCAGCGGGGCTACACCTTC.

This clonotype turned up a few times. The chain has TRBV3-1 and TRBJ2-7; D may be TRBD1 (6 bases). V was cut by 0 bases and J by 0 bases, with 15 bases left in between. Per the germline V gene, CDR1 is LGHDT and CDR2 is YNNKEL (reference sequence). This CDR3 spans 17 amino acids. The CDR3 DNA follows: TGTGCCAGCAGCCAAGATCGCTATGGGGGCTTCTCCTACGAGCAGTACTTC. As protein: CASSQDRYGGFSYEQYF.

V gene TRBV9 combines with J gene TRBJ2-3, with 8 bases lining up with TRBD2. This CDR3 is built from 18 residues. From germline, CDR1 is SGDLS and CDR2 YYNGEE. V lost 0 bases, J lost 0 bases, and 9 bases stayed unmatched. CDR3 DNA: TGTGCCAGCAGCGTAGGTCTCCGGGGGGGACTGAGCACAGATACGCAGTATTTT. Its translation: CASSVGLRGGLSTDTQYF.

The gene calls are TRBV5-1 and TRBJ1-4, with D uncertain. V dropped 1 base and J dropped 7 bases, with 20 bases sitting between them. Germline CDR1 is SGHRS and CDR2 is YFSETQ. The CDR3 sequence is 17 residues long. CDR3 nucleotides: TGCGCCAGCAGCTTGTCTCCGGGGTCTTTTTCGGGTGAAAAACTGTTTTTT. Translated: CASSLSPGSFSGEKLFF.

The chain uses TRBV5-1 and TRBJ1-5; possibly TRBD1 for D (5 bases). The germline V gene has CDR1 SGHRS and CDR2 YFSETQ. V lost 2 bases to trimming and J lost 5 bases, with 11 bases between them. The CDR3 sequence is 14 residues long. The CDR3 DNA follows: TGCGCCAGCAGCTTTGAGGGGATGGATCAGCCCCAGCATTTT. Protein product: CASSFEGMDQPQHF.

This rearrangement joins TRBV18 to TRBJ2-7, with D unresolved. V was trimmed by 5 bases and J by 3 bases, leaving 11 bases between them. In germline, CDR1 is KGHSH, CDR2 LQKENI. This CDR3 is built from 13 residues. The CDR3 reads CASSEQSDYEQYF. As DNA, the CDR3 is TGTGCCAGCTCAGAACAGTCGGACTACGAGCAGTACTTC.